Below, one T cell receptor (beta chain) is given with its context. TRAV- and TRBV-specific primers, spanning alpha and beta chains, primed first-strand cDNA. With a V-primer adapter and a constant-region primer, TCRs were amplified for approximately 19 PCR cycles. TCRdb redid the calling of the reads with MiXCR, one entry per CDR3 protein. The data hold about 10,000 distinct CDR3 sequences, with 50% to 70% observed a single time. The CDR3 runs 14 residues. Germline V CDR1 and CDR2: MNHEY, SMNVEV (reference sequence). V shed 5 bases and J shed 0 bases, with 8 bases lying between them. The donors' regimen was nivolumab, ipilimumab, aspirin, low-dose cyclophosphamide and low-dose radiotherapy. These data are taken from a study of low-dose radiotherapy and immunotherapy resistance in tumors. On the study more broadly: Cohort 1 patients were irradiated with 0.5 Gy fractions every 2 weeks to 6.5 Gy total. Intravenous nivolumab 240 mg every two weeks plus ipilimumab 1 mg/kg every six weeks was given to patients. Participants were given intravenous cyclophosphamide 200 mg/m2 every two weeks, one day before radiation and immunotherapy.

This chain connects TRBV27 to TRBJ1-5; a weak D match, TRBD1 (6 bases). This sequence originates from a human donor with advanced metastatic prostate, ovarian, gallbladder or colorectal cancer (not recorded which). This table probably holds off-target reads from a library built for another chain. The CDR3 coding sequence is TGTGCCAGCAGTACAGGGCTTAGCAATCAGCCCCAGCATTTT. Translated: CASSTGLSNQPQHF.